Below, 17 T cell receptor beta chains from the same sample are listed, as sequenced in a study of T cell responses to AZD1222 COVID-19 vaccine (dated by TCRdb to the early 2020s). Libraries were constructed by the immunoSEQ multiplex PCR assay. In its TCRdb copy, this immuneACCESS table keeps in-frame sequences only and misses some clones. Where compared with another copy, unresolved V genes explain less than half of these, and the others have no known cause. This sample lists about 150,000 clones; about 92% were detected once. The top ten constitute approximately 17% of the sample. Sample time point, as interpreted from the label and publication: baseline before first vaccination. The starting material was peripheral blood, obtained on day 0 of AZD1222 vaccination. The origin of the receptors is an adult in good health.

The chain joins TRBV25-1 to TRBJ1-3; a weak D match, TRBD1 (5 bases). CDR1 and CDR2 from the germline V gene are MGHDK and SYGVNS. The CDR3 has 17 residues. Trimming left V 6 bases short and J 1 base short, with 19 bases between. In DNA form, the CDR3 reads TGTGCCAGCAGCCGAGCCGCGGGGGTTGGGTCTGGAAACACCATATATTTT. It codes for CASSRAAGVGSGNTIYF.

V usage is TRBV6-2 or TRBV6-3 and J usage is TRBJ2-7, with D hard to call. V was shortened by 5 bases and J by 0 bases, with 17 bases between the two germline ends. The CDR3 length is 16 residues. CDR1 is MNHEY and CDR2 is SVGEGT in the germline V gene. This CDR3 reads CASSPYPTGYSYEQYF. CDR3 sequence (DNA): TGTGCCAGCAGTCCATACCCCACGGGCTACTCCTACGAGCAGTACTTC.

The chain recombines TRBV2 with TRBJ1-3; D may be TRBD1 (5 bases). The V and J ends lost 8 bases and 1 base respectively, with 9 bases between them. CDR3 length: 13 residues. Germline values: CDR1 SNHLY, CDR2 FYNNEI. CDR3 in amino acids: CASLGVSGNTIYF. CDR3 coding DNA: TGTGCCAGCCTAGGGGTGTCTGGAAACACCATATATTTT.

The chain carries TRBV7-2 and TRBJ1-6; possibly TRBD1 for D (5 bases). The CDR3 contains 14 residues. Germline V gene data show CDR1 as SGHTA and CDR2 as FQGNSA. V dropped 4 bases and J dropped 6 bases, with 10 bases sitting between them. The CDR3 bases are TGTGCCAGCAGCTCCGGGGGGACTAATTCACCCCTCCACTTT. Translation gives CASSSGGTNSPLHF.

J is TRBJ2-4 and V is TRBV4-1, with 8 bases identical to TRBD1. The CDR3 extends over 18 amino acids. CDR1 and CDR2 (germline): MGHRA, YSYEKL. With 0 bases clipped from V and 4 bases from J, the junction kept 11 bases outside the gene matches. The DNA of the CDR3 is TGCGCCAGCAGCCAAGATCCCCCGACAGGGGTTGTAAAAAACATTCAGTACTTC. Translating gives CASSQDPPTGVVKNIQYF.

The chain joins TRBV3-1 (or the pseudogene TRBV3-2) to TRBJ1-3; D is uncertain. Trimming cost V 4 bases and J 2 bases, with 3 bases left between them. The CDR3 runs to 12 residues. CDR1 LGHDT and CDR2 YNNKEL come from the germline V gene (reference sequence). The CDR3 DNA reads TGTGCCAGCAGCCCACCTGGAAACACCATATATTTT. Its translation is CASSPPGNTIYF.

A single count supports this clone. The chain links TRBV7-9 to TRBJ1-1; D not certain. CDR1 SEHNR and CDR2 FQNEAQ come from the germline V gene (reference sequence). V was clipped by 8 bases and J by 1 base, with 11 bases between them. This CDR3 is built from 13 residues. DNA for the CDR3: TGTGCCAGCTCTCTGGGTAGGAACACTGAAGCTTTCTTT. It specifies CASSLGRNTEAFF.

The chain employs TRBV5-3 and TRBJ1-3; possible D gene TRBD1, 6 bases. TRBV5-3 is recorded as an ORF, its role being uncertain. V gave up 3 bases and J gave up 1 base, with 8 bases separating them. This CDR3 comprises 14 residues. CDR3 sequence (DNA): TGTGCCAGAAGCTGCCAGGGGTCTGGAAACACCATATATTTT. As protein: CARSCQGSGNTIYF.

The rearrangement uses TRBV29-1 and TRBJ1-2; no clear D. The CDR3 extends over 16 amino acids. V lost 6 bases and J 5 bases, leaving 25 bases between the germline ends. Germline CDR1 reads SQVTM; CDR2 reads ANQGSEA. CDR3 sequence: CSVGDGFKIKQYGYTF. Here the CDR3 DNA reads TGCAGCGTGGGCGACGGTTTCAAAATTAAACAATATGGCTACACCTTC.

This rearrangement joins TRBV5-6 to TRBJ2-2; D is unclear. Per germline, CDR1 SGHDT and CDR2 YYEEEE. The V end was cut by 1 base, the J end by 6 bases, with 7 bases between. The CDR3 length is 13 residues. CDR3 in amino acids: CASSLPWPGELFF. The CDR3, as DNA: TGTGCCAGCAGCTTGCCTTGGCCCGGGGAGCTGTTTTTT. Full variable domain (outside the CDR3, taken from reference TRBV5-6 and TRBJ2-2): DAGVTQSPTHLIKTRGQQVTLRCSPKSGHDTVSWYQQALGQGPQFIFQYYEEEERQRGNFPDRFSGHQFPNYSSELNVNALLLGDSALYLCASSLPWPGELFFGEGSRLTVL.

The chain is built from TRBV7-8 and TRBJ1-4, with D possibly TRBD1 on 6 matching bases. Germline V CDR1 and CDR2: SGHVS, FQNEAQ. Trimming left V 4 bases short and J 4 bases short, with 13 bases between. The CDR3 is made up of 15 amino acids. The chain's CDR3 is CASSSLDSYNEKLFF. The CDR3 nucleotides read TGTGCCAGCAGCTCACTGGACAGTTATAATGAAAAACTGTTTTTT.

The chain has TRBV5-8 and TRBJ1-2; D is ambiguous. This CDR3 has 15 amino acids. V was cut by 0 bases and J by 0 bases, with 9 bases left in between. CDR1 is SGHTS and CDR2 is YDEGEE in the germline V gene. CDR3: CASSLVGVANYGYTF. CDR3 DNA: TGTGCCAGCAGCTTGGTCGGCGTTGCTAACTATGGCTACACCTTC.

This chain connects TRBV9 to TRBJ2-1; D gene ambiguous. The germline V and J ends were trimmed by 0 bases and 0 bases, with 13 bases remaining between them. The CDR3 covers 17 residues. Per the germline V gene, CDR1 is SGDLS and CDR2 is YYNGEE. The CDR3 region has the DNA TGTGCCAGCAGCGTAGTGGCTTTCAAGAGCTCCTACAATGAGCAGTTCTTC. This gives the protein CASSVVAFKSSYNEQFF.

V usage is TRBV10-3 and J usage is TRBJ2-2, with D perhaps given as TRBD1 or TRBD2 (5 bases each). CDR3 length: 17 amino acids. The V end was cut by 0 bases, the J end by 0 bases, with 11 bases between. Germline V gene sequence: CDR1 ENHRY, CDR2 SYGVKD. The CDR3 coding sequence is TGTGCCATCAGTGAGTCGGGATGGGGGTCGAACACCGGGGAGCTGTTTTTT. Translated, it gives CAISESGWGSNTGELFF.

This clone was observed a handful of times. The CDR3: CASSFPATNEKLFF. The DNA of the CDR3 is TGTGCCAGCAGCTTTCCAGCAACTAATGAAAAACTGTTTTTT. This rearrangement joins TRBV11-2 to TRBJ1-4; no clear D gene. The CDR3 contains 14 residues. V was shortened by 3 bases and J by 0 bases, with 5 bases between the two germline ends. From germline, CDR1 is SGHAT and CDR2 FQNNGV.

The chain combines TRBV3-1 (or the pseudogene TRBV3-2) with TRBJ1-5; D may be TRBD1 (5 bases). The germline V and J ends were trimmed by 2 bases and 2 bases, with 19 bases remaining between them. CDR1 is LGHDT, CDR2 YNNKEL, per germline (reference sequence). The CDR3 is 18 residues long. The CDR3 DNA reads TGTGCCAGCAGCCAAAGGGAAGGATCGAGGGGAGGCAATCAGCCCCAGCATTTT. Translating gives CASSQREGSRGGNQPQHF.

This chain joins TRBV27 and TRBJ1-6; D uncertain. Germline CDR1 and CDR2: MNHEY and SMNVEV (reference sequence). This CDR3 is built from 12 residues. V was pared by 3 bases and J by 6 bases, with 3 bases between. The DNA for the CDR3 is TGTGCCAGCAGTTTTTCTAATTCACCCCTCCACTTT. It encodes CASSFSNSPLHF.